These T cell receptor beta chains were read from a single sample in a study of blood T cell repertoires in COVID-19. The assay was immunoSEQ multiplex PCR, and TCRdb's table has in-frame clones only and misses some. The sample lists about 170,000 clones, 80% to 85% occurring once. The sample comprised peripheral blood. The source of these receptors is a man between 65 and 85 years old with active or convalescent COVID-19. CDR3s include the opening cysteine and the closing phenylalanine or tryptophan. A D gene is named only where the DNA matches it firmly. Expanded clones are given a class, and other clones once, few, many or no size at all.

J gene | CDR3 length | D gene | clone size | V gene | CDR3 protein | CDR3 DNA
TRBJ1-4 | 13 | - | - | TRBV29-1 | CSAWSLAERKLFF | TGCAGCGCATGGTCTCTTGCGGAACGAAAACTGTTTTTT
TRBJ1-3 | 16 | - | - | TRBV9 | CASSPRGHSSGNTIYF | TGTGCCAGCAGCCCCAGGGGACACTCCTCTGGAAACACCATATATTTT
TRBJ1-1 | 13 | TRBD1 | - | TRBV6-4 | CASRPTGSTEAFF | TGTGCCAGTAGACCGACAGGGAGCACTGAAGCTTTCTTT
TRBJ2-3 | 13 | TRBD1 | - | TRBV7-2 | CASSSDRGDTQYF | TGTGCCAGCAGCTCGGACAGGGGCGATACGCAGTATTTT
TRBJ1-5 | 15 | - | - | TRBV19 | CASSIDRGPNQPQHF | TGTGCCAGTAGTATAGATCGCGGTCCCAATCAGCCCCAGCATTTT
TRBJ2-3 | 13 | - | - | TRBV3-1/TRBV3-2 | CASSQDLGGTQYF | TGTGCCAGCAGCCAAGATCTCGGGGGTACGCAGTATTTT
TRBJ1-5 | 15 | - | - | TRBV28 | CASLTGFWGNQPQHF | TGTGCCAGCCTAACAGGGTTTTGGGGCAATCAGCCCCAGCATTTT
TRBJ1-4 | 13 | - | - | TRBV11-2 | CASSLSKTEKLFF | TGTGCCAGCAGCTTAAGCAAAACGGAAAAACTGTTTTTT
TRBJ1-3 | 16 | - | - | TRBV13 | CASSPSGGPPGNTIYF | TGTGCCAGCAGCCCTTCGGGGGGGCCTCCTGGAAACACCATATATTTT
TRBJ2-1 | 15 | TRBD2 | - | TRBV5-1 | CASSETSGVYNEQFF | TGCGCCAGCAGCGAGACTAGCGGAGTCTACAATGAGCAGTTCTTC
TRBJ1-2 | 12 | - | - | TRBV6-2/TRBV6-3 | CASSYREDGYTF | TGTGCCAGCAGTTACAGGGAGGATGGCTACACCTTC
TRBJ2-7 | 15 | - | - | TRBV19 | CASSPWSGLIHEQYF | TGTGCCAGCAGTCCATGGTCGGGACTGATTCACGAGCAGTACTTC
TRBJ1-6 | 14 | - | few | TRBV6-5 | CASSYLRGDSPLHF | TGTGCCAGCAGTTACCTGCGGGGGGATTCACCCCTCCACTTT
TRBJ2-7 | 14 | TRBD1 | - | TRBV5-4 | CASSRTGGLYEQYF | TGTGCCAGCAGCCGGACAGGGGGCTTATACGAGCAGTACTTC
TRBJ2-7 | 13 | - | - | TRBV19 | CASSPGLNYEQYF | TGTGCCAGTAGTCCGGGTCTAAACTACGAGCAGTACTTC
TRBJ2-7 | 15 | TRBD1 | - | TRBV7-7 | CASSIGQGGSYEQYF | TGTGCTAGCAGCATTGGACAGGGGGGCTCCTACGAGCAGTACTTC
TRBJ1-2 | 19 | - | - | TRBV9 | CASSRWGRVTSSTNYGYTF | TGTGCCAGCAGCCGGTGGGGCAGGGTCACCTCCTCGACTAACTATGGCTACACCTTC
TRBJ1-1 | 14 | - | - | TRBV3-1/TRBV3-2 | CASSHRRRNTEAFF | TGTGCCAGCAGCCATCGACGGAGAAACACTGAAGCTTTCTTT
TRBJ2-5 | 15 | TRBD1 | - | TRBV6-5 | CASSRQGRVLETQYF | TGTGCCAGCAGCCGACAGGGACGGGTTTTAGAGACCCAGTACTTC
TRBJ2-2 | 14 | - | - | TRBV5-4 | CATGAPRNTGELFF | TGTGCCACAGGGGCTCCTCGAAACACCGGGGAGCTGTTTTTT
TRBJ2-2 | 17 | - | few | TRBV18 | CASSPAAGGQSTGELFF | TGTGCCAGCTCACCCGCAGCCGGCGGGCAATCCACCGGGGAGCTGTTTTTT
TRBJ2-2 | 13 | TRBD2 | - | TRBV30 | CAWSVGGTGELFF | TGTGCCTGGAGTGTGGGAGGGACCGGGGAGCTGTTTTTT
TRBJ2-5 | 14 | - | few | TRBV2 | CASAGRRYQETQYF | TGTGCCAGCGCGGGGCGGAGGTACCAAGAGACCCAGTACTTC
TRBJ1-5 | 16 | - | - | TRBV7-9 | CASSLAGAESNQPQHF | TGTGCCAGCAGCCTTGCAGGGGCCGAGAGCAATCAGCCCCAGCATTTT
TRBJ2-2 | 16 | TRBD1 | - | TRBV6-2/TRBV6-3 | CASNPYGTGGTGELFF | TGTGCCAGCAACCCTTACGGGACAGGGGGCACCGGGGAGCTGTTTTTT
TRBJ1-1 | 16 | TRBD1 | - | TRBV7-8 | CASSLTGGRVNTEAFF | TGTGCCAGCAGCTTAACAGGGGGCAGGGTGAACACTGAAGCTTTCTTT
TRBJ2-3 | 15 | TRBD1 | - | TRBV4-3 | CASSPRDSNTDTQYF | TGCGCCAGCAGCCCGAGGGACAGCAACACAGATACGCAGTATTTT
TRBJ1-1 | 15 | - | once | TRBV5-1 | CASSLSKGEGTEAFF | TGCGCCAGCAGCTTGAGTAAGGGGGAGGGCACTGAAGCTTTCTTT
TRBJ1-1 | 14 | - | few | TRBV5-1 | CASSLLSQNTEAFF | TGCGCCAGCAGCTTACTGAGCCAGAACACTGAAGCTTTCTTT
TRBJ1-4 | 15 | TRBD1 | - | TRBV9 | CASSVHGTGNEKLFF | TGTGCCAGCAGCGTACACGGGACAGGTAATGAAAAACTGTTTTTT
TRBJ1-4 | 15 | TRBD1 | once | TRBV19 | CASSIGGTANEKLFF | TGTGCCAGTAGTATTGGAGGGACAGCTAATGAAAAACTGTTTTTT
TRBJ1-1 | 14 | - | - | TRBV29-1 | CSVEERYRAVEAFF | TGCAGCGTTGAAGAGAGGTACAGGGCGGTTGAAGCTTTCTTT
TRBJ1-6 | 17 | TRBD1 | - | TRBV2 | CASSEDLPDRANSPLHF | TGTGCCAGCAGTGAGGACCTCCCGGACAGGGCCAATTCACCCCTCCACTTT
TRBJ1-1 | 13 | - | - | TRBV6-5 | CASSYTYDTEAFF | TGTGCCAGCAGTTACACCTACGACACTGAAGCTTTCTTT
TRBJ2-1 | 14 | - | - | TRBV7-2 | CASSLVGAEGEQFF | TGTGCCAGCAGCTTAGTTGGGGCGGAGGGTGAGCAGTTCTTC
TRBJ2-5 | 14 | TRBD1 | - | TRBV5-1 | CASSQRQGPGAQYF | TGCGCCAGCAGCCAGAGACAGGGCCCAGGGGCCCAGTACTTC
TRBJ1-1 | 14 | - | - | TRBV28 | CASRLGGTGTEAFF | TGTGCCAGCAGGCTCGGGGGGACGGGGACTGAAGCTTTCTTT
TRBJ2-3 | 16 | TRBD1 | - | TRBV15 | CATSRGLGTGRDTQYF | TGTGCCACCAGCAGGGGACTCGGGACAGGTAGAGATACGCAGTATTTT
TRBJ2-2 | 15 | TRBD2 | - | TRBV7-9 | CASSLVGRVTGELFF | TGTGCCAGCAGCTTAGTCGGGAGGGTCACCGGGGAGCTGTTTTTT
TRBJ1-4 | 15 | TRBD1 | once | TRBV7-2 | CASSLGGTANEKLFF | TGTGCCAGCAGCTTAGGGGGGACAGCTAATGAAAAACTGTTTTTT
TRBJ1-5 | 11 | - | - | TRBV20-1 | CSARQGQPQHF | TGCAGTGCTCGGCAGGGTCAGCCCCAGCATTTT
TRBJ2-3 | 19 | - | - | TRBV7-9 | CASSLGSLSGLSLEDTQYF | TGTGCCAGCAGCTTAGGTTCTTTGTCGGGACTTTCCTTGGAAGATACGCAGTATTTT
TRBJ1-2 | 15 | - | - | TRBV28 | CASSFGQGLPYGYTF | TGTGCCAGCAGTTTCGGGCAGGGCCTACCCTATGGCTACACCTTC
TRBJ1-1 | 15 | TRBD1 | - | TRBV2 | CASSLGWTGQTEAFF | TGTGCCAGCAGTCTTGGTTGGACAGGGCAAACTGAAGCTTTCTTT
TRBJ1-2 | 14 | - | once | TRBV9 | CASSVDSASYGYTF | TGTGCCAGCAGCGTAGACAGTGCTTCGTATGGCTACACCTTC
TRBJ1-2 | 14 | TRBD1 | - | TRBV30 | CARSRDRESYGYTF | TGTGCCCGCTCCCGGGACAGAGAAAGCTATGGCTACACCTTC
TRBJ2-1 | 15 | TRBD2 | - | TRBV11-2 | CASSPQRGGLNEQFF | TGTGCCAGCAGCCCGCAGCGGGGGGGCCTCAATGAGCAGTTCTTC
TRBJ2-1 | 14 | - | - | TRBV9 | CASSRGGPSDEQFF | TGTGCCAGCTCCAGGGGAGGGCCGTCGGATGAGCAGTTCTTC
TRBJ1-2 | 17 | - | few | TRBV15 | CATSREKRTSRLYGYTF | TGTGCCACCAGCAGAGAGAAGCGAACGTCCAGACTCTATGGCTACACCTTC
TRBJ1-5 | 16 | - | - | TRBV6-2/TRBV6-3 | CASSSRQYYSNQPQHF | TGTGCCAGCAGTTCAAGACAGTATTATAGCAATCAGCCCCAGCATTTT
TRBJ1-2 | 14 | TRBD1 | - | TRBV29-1 | CSVEGTTGNYGYTF | TGCAGCGTTGAAGGGACGACAGGGAACTATGGCTACACCTTC
TRBJ2-5 | 14 | TRBD1 | - | TRBV7-2 | CASSLGQGMETQYF | TGTGCCAGCAGCTTAGGACAGGGAATGGAGACCCAGTACTTC
TRBJ1-5 | 15 | - | few | TRBV19 | CASSTGSRSNQPQHF | TGTGCCAGTAGTACGGGGTCCAGGAGCAATCAGCCCCAGCATTTT
TRBJ2-1 | 15 | TRBD1 | - | TRBV24-1 | CATSDGQGARGEQFF | TGTGCCACCAGTGACGGACAGGGGGCGCGTGGTGAGCAGTTCTTC